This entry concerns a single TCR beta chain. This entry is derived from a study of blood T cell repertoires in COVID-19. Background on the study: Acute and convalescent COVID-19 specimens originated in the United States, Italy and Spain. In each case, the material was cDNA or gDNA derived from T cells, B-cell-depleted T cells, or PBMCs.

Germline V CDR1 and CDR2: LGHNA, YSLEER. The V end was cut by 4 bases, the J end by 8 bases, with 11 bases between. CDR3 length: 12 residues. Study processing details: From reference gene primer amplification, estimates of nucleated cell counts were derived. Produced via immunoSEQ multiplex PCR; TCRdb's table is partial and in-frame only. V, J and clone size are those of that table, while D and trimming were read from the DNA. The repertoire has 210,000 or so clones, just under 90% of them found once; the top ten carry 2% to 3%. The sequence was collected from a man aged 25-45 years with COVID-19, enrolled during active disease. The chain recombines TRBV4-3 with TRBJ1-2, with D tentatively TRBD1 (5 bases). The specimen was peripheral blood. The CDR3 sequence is CASSPGSGGYTF. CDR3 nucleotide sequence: TGCGCCAGCAGCCCAGGGTCCGGGGGCTACACCTTC.